This T cell receptor beta chain was sequenced for a study of spatial heterogeneity in lung cancer. The overall study: A consistent excess of beta-chain over alpha-chain sequences was detected.

In this sample, this clonotype turned up a few times. V lost 9 bases, J lost 6 bases, and 10 bases lay in between. Germline loops: CDR1 LGHNA, CDR2 YNFKEQ. The CDR3 consists of 11 residues. TCRdb reprocessed the 5' RACE reads via MiXCR and lists one record per CDR3 protein. The table includes some 120,000 distinct CDR3 sequences, 12% detected once. Documented time point: blood at routine non-recurrence follow-up after resection. The input material, whole RNA from tumor, nontumor lung or frozen PBMC, was sequenced unsorted. This chain connects TRBV4-2 to TRBJ2-3; D is unresolved. The sequencing here drew on PBMCs, taken at follow-up. This TCR came from a male donor with early-stage non-small cell lung cancer. CDR3 protein: CASNVSDTQYF. CDR3 coding DNA: TGTGCCAGTAACGTTTCCGATACGCAGTATTTT.